Listed below are T cell receptor beta chains from one sample, sequenced in a study of T cell responses to AZD1222 COVID-19 vaccine. The repertoire was sequenced with immunoSEQ multiplex PCR; TCRdb's copy has only in-frame clones and lacks some. Of about 180,000 clones in the sample, around 88% were seen once. The starting material was peripheral blood, obtained 28 days after the second AZD1222 dose. Receptors were obtained from an adult who received the AZD1222 COVID-19 vaccine. CDR3s include the opening cysteine and the closing phenylalanine or tryptophan. D genes are given only for firm matches.

j_gene | d_gene | v_gene | CDR3aa | CDR3nt
TRBJ2-2 | . | TRBV3-1/TRBV3-2 | CASSLAAGELFF | TGTGCCAGCAGCTTAGCGGCCGGGGAGCTGTTTTTT
TRBJ2-7 | . | TRBV10-2 | CASSENSYEQYF | TGCGCCAGCAGTGAAAACAGCTACGAGCAGTACTTC
TRBJ2-7 | . | TRBV3-1/TRBV3-2 | CASSQTTAEQYF | TGTGCCAGCAGCCAGACGACAGCCGAGCAGTACTTC
TRBJ2-5 | . | TRBV4-1 | CASSQTGLLETQYF | TGCGCCAGCAGCCAAACGGGACTCTTGGAGACCCAGTACTTC
TRBJ1-1 | . | TRBV19 | CASSISGSEAFF | TGTGCCAGTAGTATATCCGGCTCTGAAGCTTTCTTT
TRBJ2-3 | TRBD2 | TRBV19 | CASNAGGTDTQYF | TGTGCCAGTAATGCCGGGGGGACAGATACGCAGTATTTT
TRBJ1-4 | TRBD1 | TRBV7-3 | CASSFGTGATNATNEKLFF | TGTGCCAGCAGCTTTGGGACAGGGGCGACTAATGCAACTAATGAAAAACTGTTTTTT
TRBJ1-4 | . | TRBV30 | CAWSVLRATNEKLFF | TGTGCCTGGAGTGTACTTCGGGCTACTAATGAAAAACTGTTTTTT
TRBJ1-4 | TRBD1 | TRBV7-8 | CASSSLTGASGKLFF | TGTGCCAGCAGCTCCCTGACAGGGGCCTCAGGAAAACTGTTTTTT
TRBJ1-2 | . | TRBV9 | CASSARTYGYTF | TGTGCCAGCAGCGCCCGAACTTATGGCTACACCTTC